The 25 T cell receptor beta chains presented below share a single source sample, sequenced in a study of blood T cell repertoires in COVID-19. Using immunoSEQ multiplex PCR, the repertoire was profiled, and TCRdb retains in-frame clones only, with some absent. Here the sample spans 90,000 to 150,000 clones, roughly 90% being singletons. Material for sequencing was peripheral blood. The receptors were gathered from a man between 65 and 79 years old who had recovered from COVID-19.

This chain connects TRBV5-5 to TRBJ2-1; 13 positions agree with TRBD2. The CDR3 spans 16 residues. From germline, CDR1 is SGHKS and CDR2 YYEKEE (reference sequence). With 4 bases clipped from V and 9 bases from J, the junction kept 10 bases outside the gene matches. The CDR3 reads CASSTRTSGSLPEQFF. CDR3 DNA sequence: TGTGCCAGCAGCACGAGGACTAGCGGGAGCCTCCCTGAGCAGTTCTTC.

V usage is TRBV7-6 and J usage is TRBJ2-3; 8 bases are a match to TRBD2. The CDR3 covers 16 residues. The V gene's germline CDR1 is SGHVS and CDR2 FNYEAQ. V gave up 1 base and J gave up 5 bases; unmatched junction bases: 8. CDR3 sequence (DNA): TGTGCCAGCAGCTTAGGTTGGCGGGGGGATTTAGATACGCAGTATTTT. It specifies CASSLGWRGDLDTQYF.

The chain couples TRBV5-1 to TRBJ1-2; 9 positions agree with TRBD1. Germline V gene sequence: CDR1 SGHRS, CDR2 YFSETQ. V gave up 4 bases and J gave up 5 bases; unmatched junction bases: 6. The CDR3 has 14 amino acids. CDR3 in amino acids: CASSPGTGQYGYTF. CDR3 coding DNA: TGCGCCAGCAGCCCCGGGACAGGGCAATATGGCTACACCTTC.

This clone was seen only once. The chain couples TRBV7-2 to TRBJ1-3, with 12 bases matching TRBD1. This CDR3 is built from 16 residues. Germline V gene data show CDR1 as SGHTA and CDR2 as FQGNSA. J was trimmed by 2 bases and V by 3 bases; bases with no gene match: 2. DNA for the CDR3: TGTGCCAGCAGCTTGGGACAGGGGGCACCTGGAAACACCATATATTTT. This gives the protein CASSLGQGAPGNTIYF. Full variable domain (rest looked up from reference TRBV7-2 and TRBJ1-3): GAGVSQSPSNKVTEKGKDVELRCDPISGHTALYWYRQSLGQGLEFLIYFQGNSAPDKSGLPSDRFSAERTGGSVSTLTIQRTQQEDSAVYLCASSLGQGAPGNTIYFGEGSWLTVV.

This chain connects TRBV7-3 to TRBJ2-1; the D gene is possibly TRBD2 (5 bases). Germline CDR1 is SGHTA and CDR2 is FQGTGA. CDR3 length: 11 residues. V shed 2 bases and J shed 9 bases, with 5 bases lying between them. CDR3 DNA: TGTGCCAGCAGCTTAGGGAGTGAGCAGTTCTTC. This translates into CASSLGSEQFF.

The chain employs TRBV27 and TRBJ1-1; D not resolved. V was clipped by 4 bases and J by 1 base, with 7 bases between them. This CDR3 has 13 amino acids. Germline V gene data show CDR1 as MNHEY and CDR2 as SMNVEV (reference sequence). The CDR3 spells CASSSYRNTEAFF. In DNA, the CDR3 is TGTGCCAGCAGTTCCTACAGGAACACTGAAGCTTTCTTT.

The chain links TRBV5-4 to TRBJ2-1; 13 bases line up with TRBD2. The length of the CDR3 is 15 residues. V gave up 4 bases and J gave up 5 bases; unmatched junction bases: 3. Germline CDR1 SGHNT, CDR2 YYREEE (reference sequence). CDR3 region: CASSQTSGGDNEQFF. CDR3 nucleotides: TGTGCCAGCAGCCAAACTAGCGGGGGGGACAATGAGCAGTTCTTC.

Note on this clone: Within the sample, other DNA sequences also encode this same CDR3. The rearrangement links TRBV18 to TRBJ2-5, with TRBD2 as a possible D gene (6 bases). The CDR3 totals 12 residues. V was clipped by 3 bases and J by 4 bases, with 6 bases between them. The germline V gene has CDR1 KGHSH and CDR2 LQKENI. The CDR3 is CASSPGGETQYF. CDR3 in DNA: TGTGCCAGCTCACCGGGAGGAGAGACCCAGTACTTC.

This CDR3 reads CASSPKGQITGELFF. The CDR3 nucleotides read TGTGCCAGCAGCCCCAAAGGACAAATCACCGGGGAGCTGTTTTTT. The chain combines TRBV9 with TRBJ2-2; D might be TRBD1 (5 bases). Germline CDR1 reads SGDLS; CDR2 reads YYNGEE. Trimming shortened V by 4 bases and J by 4 bases, and 14 bases separated the two germline ends. The CDR3 totals 15 residues. The whole variable domain, remainder taken from reference TRBV9 and TRBJ2-2, is DSGVTQTPKHLITATGQRVTLRCSPRSGDLSVYWYQQSLDQGLQFLIQYYNGEERAKGNILERFSAQQFPDLHSELNLSSLELGDSALYFCASSPKGQITGELFFGEGSRLTVL.

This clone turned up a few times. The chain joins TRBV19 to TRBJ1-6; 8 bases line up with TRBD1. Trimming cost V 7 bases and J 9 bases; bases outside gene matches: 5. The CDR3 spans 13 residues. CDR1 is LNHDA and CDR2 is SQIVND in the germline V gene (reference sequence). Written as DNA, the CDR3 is TGTGCCAGTACCAGACAGGGGAGTTCACCCCTCCACTTT. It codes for CASTRQGSSPLHF.

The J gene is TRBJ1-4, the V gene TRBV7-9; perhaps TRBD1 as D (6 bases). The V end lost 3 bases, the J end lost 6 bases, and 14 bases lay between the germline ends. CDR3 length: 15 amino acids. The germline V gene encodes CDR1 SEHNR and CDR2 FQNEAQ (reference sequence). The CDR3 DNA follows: TGTGCCAGCAGCTTTAGCGGAGGGGGGGATGAAAAACTGTTTTTT. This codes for CASSFSGGGDEKLFF.

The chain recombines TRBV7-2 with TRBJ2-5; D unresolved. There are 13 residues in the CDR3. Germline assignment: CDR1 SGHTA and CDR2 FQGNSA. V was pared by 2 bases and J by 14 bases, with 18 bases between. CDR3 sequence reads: CASSLPPIPRLYF. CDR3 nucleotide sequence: TGTGCCAGCAGCTTACCCCCTATACCCAGGCTATACTTC.

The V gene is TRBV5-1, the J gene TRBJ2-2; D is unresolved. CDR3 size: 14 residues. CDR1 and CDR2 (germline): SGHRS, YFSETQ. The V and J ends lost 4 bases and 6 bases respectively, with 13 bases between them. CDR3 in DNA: TGCGCCAGCAGCCCGGCCTCCGCGGCCGGGGAGCTGTTTTTT. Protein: CASSPASAAGELFF.

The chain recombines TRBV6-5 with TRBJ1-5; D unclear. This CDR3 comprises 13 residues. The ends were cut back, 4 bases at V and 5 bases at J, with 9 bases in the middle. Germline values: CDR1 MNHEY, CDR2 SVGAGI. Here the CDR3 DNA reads TGTGCCAGCAGTTGGGGAGTCTATCAGCCCCAGCATTTT. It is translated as CASSWGVYQPQHF.

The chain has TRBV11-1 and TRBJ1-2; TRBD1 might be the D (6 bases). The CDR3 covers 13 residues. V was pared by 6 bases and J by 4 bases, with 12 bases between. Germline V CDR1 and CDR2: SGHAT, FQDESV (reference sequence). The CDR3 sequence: CASSPQGGYGYTF. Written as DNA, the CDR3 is TGTGCCAGCAGTCCACAGGGCGGCTATGGCTACACCTTC.

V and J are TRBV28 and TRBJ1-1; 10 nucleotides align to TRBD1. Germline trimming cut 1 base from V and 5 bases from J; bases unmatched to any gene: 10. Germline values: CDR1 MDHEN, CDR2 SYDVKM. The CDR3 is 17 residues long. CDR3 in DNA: TGTGCCAGCAGTTTATATTTGGAGGGACAGGGGTCAACTGAAGCTTTCTTT. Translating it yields CASSLYLEGQGSTEAFF.

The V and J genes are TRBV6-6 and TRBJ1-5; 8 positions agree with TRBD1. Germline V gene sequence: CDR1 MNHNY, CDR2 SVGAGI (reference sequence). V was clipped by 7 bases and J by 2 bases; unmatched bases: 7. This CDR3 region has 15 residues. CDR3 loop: CASTLTGVGNQPQHF. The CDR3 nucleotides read TGTGCCAGCACCCTGACAGGGGTTGGCAATCAGCCCCAGCATTTT.

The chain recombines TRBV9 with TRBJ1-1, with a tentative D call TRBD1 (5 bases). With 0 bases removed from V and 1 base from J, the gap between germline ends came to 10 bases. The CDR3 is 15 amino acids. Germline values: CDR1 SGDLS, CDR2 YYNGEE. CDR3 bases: TGTGCCAGCAGCGTAGGCTGGGGGGGGAACACTGAAGCTTTCTTT. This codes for CASSVGWGGNTEAFF. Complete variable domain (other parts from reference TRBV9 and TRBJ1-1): DSGVTQTPKHLITATGQRVTLRCSPRSGDLSVYWYQQSLDQGLQFLIQYYNGEERAKGNILERFSAQQFPDLHSELNLSSLELGDSALYFCASSVGWGGNTEAFFGQGTRLTVV.

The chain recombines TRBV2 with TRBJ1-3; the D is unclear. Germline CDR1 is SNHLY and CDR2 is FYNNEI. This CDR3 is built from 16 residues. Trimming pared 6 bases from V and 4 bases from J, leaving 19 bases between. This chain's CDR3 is CASRPLFGLQGNTIYF. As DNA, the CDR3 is TGTGCCAGCAGGCCTCTGTTTGGGCTCCAAGGAAACACCATATATTTT.

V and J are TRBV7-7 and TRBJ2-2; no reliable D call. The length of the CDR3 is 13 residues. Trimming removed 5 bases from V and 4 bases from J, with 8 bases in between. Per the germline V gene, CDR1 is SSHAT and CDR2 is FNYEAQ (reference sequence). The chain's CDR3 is CASSPVLTGELFF. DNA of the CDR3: TGTGCCAGCAGCCCGGTCCTCACCGGGGAGCTGTTTTTT. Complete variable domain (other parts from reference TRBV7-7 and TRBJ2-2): GAGVSQSPRYKVTKRGQDVTLRCDPISSHATLYWYQQALGQGPEFLTYFNYEAQPDKSGLPSDRFSAERPEGSISTLTIQRTEQRDSAMYRCASSPVLTGELFFGEGSRLTVL.

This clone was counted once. This CDR3 reads CASSVDRGAFF. DNA of the CDR3: TGTGCCAGCAGTGTAGACAGGGGAGCTTTCTTT. V and J are TRBV2 and TRBJ1-1, with 8 nucleotides matching TRBD1. The length of the CDR3 is 11 residues. The V and J ends lost 4 bases and 10 bases, in that order; junction bases with no gene match: 2. Germline V gene data show CDR1 as SNHLY and CDR2 as FYNNEI.

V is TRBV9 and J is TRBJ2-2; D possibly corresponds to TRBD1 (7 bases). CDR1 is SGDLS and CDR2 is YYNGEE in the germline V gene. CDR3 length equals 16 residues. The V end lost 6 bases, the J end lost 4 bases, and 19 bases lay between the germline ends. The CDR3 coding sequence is TGTGCCAGCACCACTCAGGAGGGGGCGGGCACCGGGGAGCTGTTTTTT. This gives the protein CASTTQEGAGTGELFF.

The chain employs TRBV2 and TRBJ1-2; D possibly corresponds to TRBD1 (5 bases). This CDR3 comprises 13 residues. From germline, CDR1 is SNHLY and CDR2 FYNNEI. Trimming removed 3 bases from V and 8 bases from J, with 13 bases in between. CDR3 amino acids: CASSEFTGGGYTF. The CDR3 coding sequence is TGTGCCAGCAGTGAGTTTACAGGAGGGGGCTACACCTTC.

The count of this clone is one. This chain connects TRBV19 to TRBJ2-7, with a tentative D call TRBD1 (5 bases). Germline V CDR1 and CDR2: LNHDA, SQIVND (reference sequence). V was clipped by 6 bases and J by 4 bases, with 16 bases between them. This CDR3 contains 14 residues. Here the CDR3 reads CASRKGSGIYEQYF. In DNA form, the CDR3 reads TGTGCCAGTAGAAAGGGGTCTGGGATTTACGAGCAGTACTTC.

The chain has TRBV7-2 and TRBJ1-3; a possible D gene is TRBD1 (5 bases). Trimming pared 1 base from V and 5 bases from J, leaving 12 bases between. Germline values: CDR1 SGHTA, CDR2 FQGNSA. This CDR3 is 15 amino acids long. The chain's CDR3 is CASSLGGPLRNTIYF. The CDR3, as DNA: TGTGCCAGCAGCTTAGGGGGCCCCCTGCGAAACACCATATATTTT. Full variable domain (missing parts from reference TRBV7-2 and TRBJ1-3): GAGVSQSPSNKVTEKGKDVELRCDPISGHTALYWYRQSLGQGLEFLIYFQGNSAPDKSGLPSDRFSAERTGGSVSTLTIQRTQQEDSAVYLCASSLGGPLRNTIYFGEGSWLTVV.